This T cell receptor (beta chain) was recovered during a study of blood T cell repertoires in COVID-19. At the level of the study: The United States, Italy and Spain provided the acute and convalescent COVID-19 samples. PBMCs, B-cell-depleted T cells, or T cells were the source of the cDNA or gDNA that made up the material.

Authors' data handling: Counts of nucleated cells, estimated from reference gene primer amplification, were obtained. Clones were read by immunoSEQ multiplex PCR, and TCRdb kept only the in-frame ones, dropping some. The V and J calls and clone size come from that table; D and trimming were worked out from the DNA. This table has about 180,000 clones, around 80% appearing once. Patients at the Seattle site were enrolled during active infection and followed longitudinally. The CDR3 is 15 residues long. From germline, CDR1 is MNHEY and CDR2 SMNVEV (reference sequence). V lost 2 bases and J lost 2, with 13 bases in between.

The V and J genes are TRBV27 and TRBJ2-7; weak D call: TRBD1 (5 bases). Source material: peripheral blood. This receptor was taken from a woman older than 75 with COVID-19, enrolled during active disease. CDR3 DNA: TGTGCCAGCAGTTTAAGGGGCAGGTCACCCTACGAGCAGTACTTC. As protein: CASSLRGRSPYEQYF.